The source of this T cell receptor beta chain is a study of long-term antiretroviral therapy in people with HIV. This clone appeared a single time. A v3.0 immunoSEQ assay was performed at survey level. Repertoires were generated with immunoSEQ multiplex PCR, while TCRdb's copy carries only in-frame clones and drops some. The data show 25,000 to 35,000 clones, 75% to 90% seen once. Sequences were derived from unsorted PBMCs, sampled 2.9 years after starting antiretroviral therapy. The receptor was isolated from a man between 50 and 59 years old with HIV.

The CDR3 region has the DNA TGTGCCAGCAGTGAAGCGCTTCAGCCTAGCGGGGGCGAAACAGGGTTCTTC. Translating gives CASSEALQPSGGETGFF. The chain recombines TRBV2 with TRBJ2-1, with 10 bases fitting TRBD2. Germline CDR1 reads SNHLY; CDR2 reads FYNNEI. Trimming took 0 bases from V and 15 from J; bases not matched to a gene: 17. The CDR3 is made up of 17 amino acids.